This T cell receptor (beta chain) was recorded in a study of blood T cell repertoires in COVID-19 (dated by TCRdb to the early 2020s). Background for the entire study: Samples covering the acute and convalescent phases of COVID-19 were provided by collaborators in the United States, Italy and Spain. The prospective study material was composed of cDNA or gDNA derived from T cells, B-cell-depleted T cells, or PBMCs. Deeply sampled blood TCRbeta repertoires from subjects exposed to, actively infected with, or recovered from COVID-19 were included in the dataset. A freely available public database, intended as a resource for researchers studying the immune response to SARS-CoV-2, is where the repertoires were released. The samples were drawn from two sources: the first 160 participants of the ongoing ImmuneRACE study, and 1,000 to 1,500 subjects contributed by 6 global collaborators. Sample metadata almost always included a de-identified subject ID, COVID-19 status, age in years and sex. Where HLA class I and class II types were available, the types were taken from metadata supplied by the sample provider, not from assay-based typing.

V is pruned by 2 bases and J by 3 bases, leaving 2 bases of the junction without a gene match. The CDR3 spans 14 residues, from the cysteine through the phenylalanine. Of all the DNA, just the CDR3 is kept, 42 bases in frame from base 1. Reading the germline V gene gives CDR1 SGHRS and CDR2 YFSETQ. TCRbeta CDR3 regions were amplified from genomic DNA by means of the immunoSEQ Assay, a bias-controlled multiplex PCR. The study's own analysis went as follows. The number of nucleated cells in each sample was estimated from the amplification of reference gene primers within the assay. To quantify the absolute abundance of each unique TCRbeta CDR3 rearrangement, sequence reads were collapsed and filtered. For each sample, productive Simpson clonality was calculated as the square root of Simpson's diversity index over productive rearrangements. Imported from immuneACCESS, the table was reduced by TCRdb to in-frame sequences with V and J called. These copies leave out some clones; in studies compared against another copy, an unresolved V gene accounts for under half, and the cause of the remainder is not known. Clonal size and the V and J genes are those of that table, whereas D and trimming came from the DNA. Here the sample has 300,000 to 350,000 clones; under 95% occur a single time. In total, the top ten clones hold approximately 3.5% of the sample.

General findings and caveats noted by the study authors: How much clinical and demographic metadata was included differed by source and by participant, and the metadata was provided uncurated.

Samples from volunteer blood donors who had recovered from COVID-19 were contributed by a second Seattle source. Whole blood was collected in K2EDTA tubes by collaborating institutions according to the institutions' own protocols. For TCRbeta analysis, collaborators shipped samples in one of three forms: frozen whole blood, isolated PBMCs, or DNA extracted from either of those sample types. Concerning this clone itself: Its antigen is currently not known. No quality values exist for individual bases; no much larger clone is one base distant.

The sample consisted of peripheral blood. This receptor was obtained from a woman between 18 and 30 years old who had recovered from COVID-19. The chain uses TRBV5-1 and TRBJ1-1; TRBD1 matches 9 bases in the middle. The encoded CDR3 is CASSFRTGDTEAFF. The sequenced DNA: TGCGCCAGCAGCTTTCGGACAGGGGACACTGAAGCTTTCTTT.